The source of this T cell receptor beta chain is a study of graft-versus-host responses after intestinal transplantation. Study information: Recipients were given multivisceral, liver-intestinal, or isolated intestinal transplants. Every transplant recipient was induced with anti-thymocyte globulin, then maintained on tacrolimus and steroids for about 3 years. Study-level points and caveats: The marrow of recipients harbored GvH clones, and ileum or blood showed some of them first.

Only in-frame clones appear in the TCRdb table, and some are missing; sequencing was by immunoSEQ multiplex PCR. This table holds around 110,000 clones, approximately 93% found once. A remark on this clone: No antigen is known for it.

V gave up 3 bases and J gave up 0 bases, with 6 bases separating them. The CDR3 loop spans 15 amino acids. Germline V gives CDR1 SGHDN, CDR2 FVKESK. V is TRBV14 and J is TRBJ2-6; the D is unclear. The TCR originated in a human donor who was the organ donor for an intestinal transplant. Sequenced here: unstimulated CD8+ T cells sorted from spleen or lymph node cells, sampled before transplant. CDR3 residues: CASSHSSSGANVLTF. The CDR3 nucleotides are TGTGCCAGCAGCCACTCGAGCTCTGGGGCCAACGTCCTGACTTTC.